The TCR beta chain under discussion was sequenced for a study of cytomegalovirus exposure and HLA in healthy donors. The CDR3 consists of 15 residues. With V trimmed by 7 bases and J by 4 bases, 11 bases remained unmatched. Germline V lookup: CDR1 MNHNS, CDR2 SASEGT. The donors were in the roughly 130-subject validation cohort; that cohort was separate from the approximately 700-subject first cohort. TCRdb keeps only in-frame clones here, not all; method: immunoSEQ multiplex PCR. The table lists around 190,000 clones, 81% of them singletons. This clone was detected a few times. What it recognizes is unknown. Study outcomes and limitations: In vitro experiments confirmed that a few CMV-associated chains were specific for CMV antigens. Most TCR sequences were seen very rarely across donors, but some public TCRs occurred in many.

The sample taken for sequencing was PBMCs. The TCR was taken from a woman younger than 45 in good health and CMV-seronegative. The chain joins TRBV6-1 to TRBJ2-7; TRBD1 matches at 9 bases. This chain's CDR3 is CASNTGTGIWYEQYF. In DNA form, the CDR3 reads TGTGCCAGCAATACCGGGACAGGGATATGGTACGAGCAGTACTTC.